This entry lists 29 T cell receptor beta chains sequenced from one sample in a study of glioma-infiltrating T cells after dendritic cell vaccination. Clones were sequenced by immunoSEQ multiplex PCR, and TCRdb holds only the in-frame ones, with some missing. The sample lists more than 95,000 clones, 80% occurring once. Time point described: after dendritic cell vaccination, including at tumor progression/relapse. Material: blood, obtained after dendritic cell vaccination. All receptors derive from a human donor with glioblastoma.

The V and J genes are TRBV28 and TRBJ1-4; 8 bases match TRBD1. J was trimmed by 11 bases and V by 6 bases; bases with no gene match: 14. Germline assignment: CDR1 MDHEN and CDR2 SYDVKM. The CDR3 extends over 15 amino acids. The CDR3 sequence is CASRVPGTGTGKLFF. The CDR3 DNA reads as TGTGCCAGCAGGGTTCCCGGGACAGGTACGGGGAAACTGTTTTTT.

This clone has just a few counts. The chain combines TRBV6-5 with TRBJ1-3; D remains ambiguous. Per germline, CDR1 MNHEY and CDR2 SVGAGI. V was pared by 6 bases and J by 0 bases, with 6 bases between. The CDR3 consists of 13 residues. The CDR3 bases are TGTGCCAGCAGAGACTTCTCTGGAAACACCATATATTTT. Translated, it gives CASRDFSGNTIYF.

This clone was counted once. J is TRBJ1-2 and V is TRBV18; D is ambiguous. This CDR3 is 12 amino acids long. Germline CDR1 and CDR2: KGHSH and LQKENI. Trimming stripped 2 bases from V and 8 bases from J, with 9 bases between. This chain's CDR3 is CASSPREGGYTF. For the CDR3, the DNA is TGTGCCAGCTCACCAAGGGAGGGAGGCTACACCTTC. The full variable domain, completed using reference TRBV18 and TRBJ1-2, is NAGVMQNPRHLVRRRGQEARLRCSPMKGHSHVYWYRQLPEEGLKFMVYLQKENIIDESGMPKERFSAEFPKEGPSILRIQQVVRGDSAAYFCASSPREGGYTFGSGTRLTVV.

The chain links TRBV6-5 to TRBJ1-5, with 7 bases lining up with TRBD1. V lost 6 bases to trimming and J lost 7 bases; unmatched junction nucleotides: 6. This CDR3 spans 13 amino acids. Germline CDR1 reads MNHEY; CDR2 reads SVGAGI. CDR3 residues: CASRDRSGQPQHF. The CDR3 coding sequence is TGTGCCAGCAGGGACAGGTCGGGGCAGCCCCAGCATTTT.

This clone occurred once. V gene TRBV9 combines with J gene TRBJ2-7; D is possibly TRBD2 (5 bases). Germline lookup yields CDR1 SGDLS and CDR2 YYNGEE. V lost 4 bases to trimming and J lost 0 bases, with 11 bases between them. The CDR3 extends over 14 amino acids. The CDR3 sequence: CASSLDWSSYEQYF. The CDR3 DNA follows: TGTGCCAGCAGCCTGGACTGGAGCTCCTACGAGCAGTACTTC.

This chain connects TRBV30 to TRBJ2-3; 9 bases are a match to TRBD1. CDR1 is GTSNPN and CDR2 is SVGIG in the germline V gene (reference sequence). The J segment lost 4 bases and the V segment lost 3 bases, leaving 2 bases of the junction unmatched. The CDR3 contains 13 residues. CDR3 coding DNA: TGTGCCTGGAGGACAGGGGGAGCAGATACGCAGTATTTT. It specifies CAWRTGGADTQYF. Full variable domain (outside the CDR3, taken from reference TRBV30 and TRBJ2-3): SQTIHQWPATLVQPVGSPLSLECTVEGTSNPNLYWYRQAAGRGLQLLFYSVGIGQISSEVPQNLSASRPQDRQFILSSKKLLLSDSGFYLCAWRTGGADTQYFGPGTRLTVL.

Of note for this clone: The junction and the germline gene differ at one end; a read error may be behind it. The CDR3 sequence: CATSLSGYGYTF. The CDR3 DNA reads as TGTGCCACCAGTTTAAGCGGCTATGGCTACACCTTC. V usage is TRBV6-5 and J usage is TRBJ1-2; D gene ambiguous. CDR3 length equals 12 residues. Germline V CDR1 and CDR2: MNHEY, SVGAGI.

V is TRBV7-6 and J is TRBJ2-5, with 8 bases that match TRBD1. Looked up from germline, CDR1 is SGHVS and CDR2 is FNYEAQ. V was clipped by 2 bases and J by 3 bases; unmatched bases: 5. The CDR3 length is 15 residues. This chain's CDR3 is CASSLNLGQEETQYF. The CDR3 region has the DNA TGTGCCAGCAGCTTAAACCTGGGACAGGAAGAGACCCAGTACTTC.

J is TRBJ1-1 and V is TRBV7-9; TRBD1 matches 9 bases. The germline V gene encodes CDR1 SEHNR and CDR2 FQNEAQ (reference sequence). The CDR3 runs 15 residues. J lost 6 bases, V lost 2 bases, and 7 bases had no gene match. CDR3 residues: CASSLNRGRGAEAFF. The CDR3 nucleotides read TGTGCCAGCAGCTTAAACAGGGGGCGAGGGGCTGAAGCTTTCTTT.

The chain links TRBV27 to TRBJ2-5; 9 positions agree with TRBD1. This CDR3 has 15 amino acids. The germline V gene has CDR1 MNHEY and CDR2 SMNVEV (reference sequence). Trimming cost V 5 bases and J 5 bases; bases outside gene matches: 9. The CDR3 DNA reads TGTGCCAGCAGTCCTGGGACAGGGCTGGGGGAGACCCAGTACTTC. Amino acid sequence: CASSPGTGLGETQYF.

This clone has a single count. The V gene is TRBV6-6, the J gene TRBJ1-1; D not certain. This CDR3 has 13 residues. V was clipped by 10 bases and J by 2 bases, with 14 bases between them. The germline V gene encodes CDR1 MNHNY and CDR2 SVGAGI (reference sequence). The CDR3 nucleotides are TGTGCCACCGAAGACAAAGACAACACTGAAGCTTTCTTT. It translates to CATEDKDNTEAFF.

This rearrangement joins TRBV30 to TRBJ2-2, with 12 bases that match TRBD2. V lost 0 bases, J lost 7 bases, and 6 bases stayed unmatched. From germline, CDR1 is GTSNPN and CDR2 SVGIG (reference sequence). The CDR3 spans 16 residues. DNA of the CDR3: TGTGCCTGGAGTGTTGCTAGCGGGAGGGCCGTCGGGGAGCTGTTTTTT. Translating gives CAWSVASGRAVGELFF. Based on the CDR3 plus reference TRBV30 and TRBJ2-2, the full variable domain is SQTIHQWPATLVQPVGSPLSLECTVEGTSNPNLYWYRQAAGRGLQLLFYSVGIGQISSEVPQNLSASRPQDRQFILSSKKLLLSDSGFYLCAWSVASGRAVGELFFGEGSRLTVL.

The chain recombines TRBV5-6 with TRBJ2-7; 14 nucleotides line up with TRBD2. J lost 7 bases, V lost 7 bases, and 4 bases had no gene match. Germline V gives CDR1 SGHDT, CDR2 YYEEEE. The CDR3 totals 13 residues. The CDR3 DNA reads TGTGCCAGCTCGGGACTAGCGGGAGCAGAGCAGTACTTC. Its translation: CASSGLAGAEQYF.

The gene calls are TRBV7-9 and TRBJ2-5, with TRBD2 as a possible D gene (6 bases). The ends were cut back, 8 bases at V and 5 bases at J, with 12 bases in the middle. From germline, CDR1 is SEHNR and CDR2 FQNEAQ (reference sequence). This CDR3 comprises 12 residues. This CDR3 is CASGRDEETQYF. The CDR3, as DNA: TGTGCCAGCGGGCGGGATGAGGAGACCCAGTACTTC. Full variable domain (remainder filled in from reference TRBV7-9 and TRBJ2-5): DTGVSQNPRHKITKRGQNVTFRCDPISEHNRLYWYRQTLGQGPEFLTYFQNEAQLEKSRLLSDRFSAERPKGSFSTLEIQRTEQGDSAMYLCASGRDEETQYFGPGTRLLVL.

CDR3 protein: CASSRDPTGNIQYF. CDR3 DNA sequence: TGTGCCAGCAGCCGAGACCCGACAGGGAACATTCAGTACTTC. This chain connects TRBV11-1 to TRBJ2-4, with TRBD1 identical over 7 bases. Germline V gene data show CDR1 as SGHAT and CDR2 as FQDESV (reference sequence). The CDR3 extends over 14 amino acids. J lost 7 bases, V lost 5 bases, and 8 bases had no gene match.

This chain connects TRBV10-1 to TRBJ2-1, with 9 bases matching TRBD2. The CDR3 has 16 amino acids. Germline CDR1 WNHNN, CDR2 SYGVQD (reference sequence). The V segment lost 9 bases and the J segment 3 bases; nucleotides outside the gene matches: 12. CDR3 DNA sequence: TGCGCCAGTAGTATAGCGGGGGAACTCCGCTACAATGAGCAGTTCTTC. Residues: CASSIAGELRYNEQFF.

The J gene is TRBJ2-7, the V gene TRBV10-3; 12 bases are shared with TRBD2. There are 13 residues in the CDR3. The J segment lost 5 bases and the V segment lost 10 bases, leaving 6 bases of the junction unmatched. Germline V gives CDR1 ENHRY, CDR2 SYGVKD. CDR3 in DNA: TGTGCCACCGGACTAGCGGGGAGCAACGAGCAGTACTTC. Protein: CATGLAGSNEQYF.

The chain recombines TRBV2 with TRBJ2-7, with D maybe TRBD1 (6 bases). Germline CDR1 SNHLY, CDR2 FYNNEI. Deletions cut 2 bases from V and 3 bases from J, with 14 bases between. CDR3 length: 15 residues. The CDR3 DNA reads TGTGCCAGCAGTGAACTTCCAGGGGAAGGCTACGAGCAGTACTTC. As protein: CASSELPGEGYEQYF.

This chain connects TRBV14 to TRBJ2-1; 10 bases line up with TRBD2. The V gene's germline CDR1 is SGHDN and CDR2 FVKESK. CDR3 length: 16 residues. V lost 3 bases, J lost 7 bases, and 9 bases stayed unmatched. The CDR3 loop reads CASSHILAGVGNEQFF. DNA for the CDR3: TGTGCCAGCAGCCACATCCTAGCGGGAGTGGGTAATGAGCAGTTCTTC.

In DNA form, the CDR3 reads TGTGCCAGCAGCCCCCCGACAGCCTCACTCTATGGCTACACCTTC. Translating it yields CASSPPTASLYGYTF. The rearrangement links TRBV5-6 to TRBJ1-2; TRBD1 is a possible D gene (5 bases). Germline CDR1 SGHDT, CDR2 YYEEEE. V was clipped by 4 bases and J by 4 bases, with 17 bases between them. CDR3 length equals 15 residues.

The chain combines TRBV6-8 with TRBJ2-2; a weak D match, TRBD1 (5 bases). CDR1 is MNHGY and CDR2 is SAAAGT in the germline V gene. The CDR3 runs 16 residues. Between the trimmed V and J ends, which lost 5 bases and 2 bases, there was a span of 15 bases. The CDR3: CASSGPGQLNTGELFF. CDR3 coding DNA: TGTGCCAGCAGTGGTCCAGGACAACTAAACACCGGGGAGCTGTTTTTT.

The chain couples TRBV30 to TRBJ2-6; the D gene is possibly TRBD2 (7 bases). The CDR3 runs 14 residues. In germline, CDR1 is GTSNPN, CDR2 SVGIG (reference sequence). With 5 bases removed from V and 3 bases from J, the gap between germline ends came to 11 bases. The CDR3 reads CAWQGGGGANVLTF. Written as DNA, the CDR3 is TGTGCCTGGCAAGGGGGGGGTGGGGCCAACGTCCTGACTTTC.

The CDR3 DNA follows: TGTGCCAGTAGCCTTGACGCGCAGGGGATCGGGGATGGCTACACCTTC. This codes for CASSLDAQGIGDGYTF. The genes are TRBV19 and TRBJ1-2, with a tentative D call TRBD1 (6 bases). The CDR3 consists of 16 residues. V lost 6 bases and J lost 6, with 23 bases in between. Germline CDR1 and CDR2: LNHDA and SQIVND (reference sequence).

CDR3 sequence reads: CASSLAGTSGRATTYEQYF. The CDR3 nucleotides read TGTGCCAGCAGCTTAGCCGGGACTAGCGGGAGGGCGACGACCTACGAGCAGTACTTC. V is TRBV11-3 and J is TRBJ2-7, with 16 bases fitting TRBD2. The junction had 8 bases not matched to a gene; V was cut back by 1 base and J by 2 bases. Per germline, CDR1 SGHNT and CDR2 YENEEA. This CDR3 contains 19 residues.

This clone occurred a few times. V is TRBV29-1 and J is TRBJ2-3; D not resolved. CDR3 length: 13 residues. The V end was cut by 5 bases, the J end by 0 bases, with 9 bases between. Germline CDR1 is SQVTM and CDR2 is ANQGSEA. The CDR3 bases are TGCAGCGTTTCTCCGTCGAGCACAGATACGCAGTATTTT. This codes for CSVSPSSTDTQYF.

The V gene is TRBV11-2, the J gene TRBJ1-2, with TRBD1 matching 8 bases. In germline, CDR1 is SGHAT, CDR2 FQNNGV. CDR3 length: 13 residues. Trimming removed 5 bases from V and 5 bases from J; junction bases left unmatched: 4. CDR3 coding DNA: TGTGCCAGCAGCCTACAGGGGGAATATGGCTACACCTTC. Translation gives CASSLQGEYGYTF.

The chain links TRBV11-2 to TRBJ2-7, with D perhaps matching TRBD2 (6 bases). The CDR3 runs to 15 residues. V lost 5 bases and J lost 3, with 17 bases in between. In germline, CDR1 is SGHAT, CDR2 FQNNGV. The CDR3 protein is CASSPRLDAGYEQYF. For the CDR3, the DNA is TGTGCCAGCAGCCCGAGACTAGACGCAGGCTACGAGCAGTACTTC.

V gene TRBV2 combines with J gene TRBJ1-6; D is perhaps TRBD1 (5 bases). V lost 4 bases to trimming and J lost 8 bases, with 12 bases between them. Germline CDR1 is SNHLY and CDR2 is FYNNEI. This CDR3 has 14 residues. In DNA, the CDR3 is TGTGCCAGCAGTGTCCGACAGCGAGATTCACCCCTCCACTTT. Translation gives CASSVRQRDSPLHF. The whole variable domain, remainder taken from reference TRBV2 and TRBJ1-6, is EPEVTQTPSHQVTQMGQEVILRCVPISNHLYFYWYRQILGQKVEFLVSFYNNEISEKSEIFDDQFSVERPDGSNFTLKIRSTKLEDSAMYFCASSVRQRDSPLHFGNGTRLTVT.

The V call is TRBV2, the J call TRBJ1-2; TRBD1 might be the D (5 bases). CDR1 and CDR2 from the germline V gene are SNHLY and FYNNEI. The V end was cut by 0 bases, the J end by 4 bases, with 9 bases between. The CDR3 consists of 14 residues. In DNA, the CDR3 is TGTGCCAGCAGTGAAGCGCCGGGGGGCTATGGCTACACCTTC. This codes for CASSEAPGGYGYTF.